Here is one T cell receptor beta chain with its context. This clonotype has a handful of counts. It lacks a known antigen. One base away there is no much larger clone; base qualities are not given. The sample originates from a study of naive and memory T cell subsets (dated by TCRdb to 2016 to 2017). For the wider study: The figure summarizing these samples reported about 10 blood donors, 7 tuberculin skin test biopsies and 3 saline control biopsies. PCR2 was typically run as a SYBR Green qPCR and stopped at a set threshold, although low-input samples could use end-point PCR of 5 to 7 cycles instead. General conclusions and limits of the study: The potential sensitivity of the RNA-based method to TCR transcript changes with T cell activation and differentiation was acknowledged.

Here V drops 3 bases and J drops 5 bases, and the junction holds 9 bases not matched to any gene. As encoded in the germline V gene, CDR1 is SQVTM while CDR2 is ANQGSEA. CDR3 length: 15 amino acids, cysteine to phenylalanine. The only DNA kept is the CDR3, 45 bases in frame from the first base. Library construction relied on 5' RACE. The ligated cDNA was amplified by four rounds of PCR, in which nested alpha and beta constant region primers were used together with the SP2 primer. TCR RNA was reverse transcribed with SuperScript IV using alpha and beta constant region primers for the blood and skin samples. T4 RNA ligase 1 was used to ligate an oligonucleotide containing the Illumina SP2 primer and a UMI to the 3' end of the cDNA. The 12-nucleotide UMI was composed of two random hexamers separated by an eight-base spacer, which was included to prevent hairpin formation. TCR alpha and beta chain libraries were processed separately from the second PCR onward, with dual indexing for multiplexing. After pooling, the indexed libraries were analyzed by capillary electrophoresis and sequenced on either an Illumina MiSeq or NextSeq. PhiX DNA at about 4.5-8% was added to the libraries to raise base diversity and improve cluster recognition. Per the original workflow: Demultiplexor extracted UMIs from read 2, combined them with read 1 TCR sequence, and split reads by sample indices. Decombinator identified V and J genes and V-J junctions, assigning each TCR a five-part identifier including V and J deletions. Collapsinator used UMIs to correct sequencing errors and PCR amplification heterogeneity, producing a UMI-based abundance for each TCR. CDR3Translator converted identifiers to nucleotide sequence, translated to amino acids, and extracted CDR3 regions using terminal motifs. Error-corrected alpha and beta TCR counts from blood and skin were compared after normalization to input RNA amount. Starting from the raw public reads, TCRdb applied fastp trimming at Q25, assembled clones with MiXCR and retained in-frame beta chains. Each entry is one CDR3 protein sequence, shown with its most common DNA and genes. The V and J calls were not made by the authors but by TCRdb's processing. The table for this sample lists more than 55,000 distinct CDR3 sequences; 7.6% of them were counted only once. Of the sample, approximately 9.4% falls within the top ten clones.

Using 3' ligation of a UMI-containing oligonucleotide to TCR cDNA, the study laid out a robust and sensitive protocol to amplify, sequence and analyze TCRs. For whole blood analysis, 2.5 to 3 ml of peripheral blood was collected from healthy adult volunteers into Tempus tubes, and RNA was extracted following the manufacturer's instructions. Total RNA was treated with RQ1 DNase, without cell sorting, prior to reverse transcription, with an input of roughly 1 to 1000 ng being targeted. Libraries were prepared from skin biopsies and whole blood so that pipeline robustness could be tested in samples in which T cells form a minority population.

This TCR was sampled from a female donor in good health. The chain is made from TRBV29-1 and TRBJ1-1; TRBD1 agrees with 10 junctional bases. At the DNA level, the sequence is TGCAGCGTTGAGGGAGACAGGGGGCGTTATACTGAAGCTTTCTTT. This sequence encodes CSVEGDRGRYTEAFF.